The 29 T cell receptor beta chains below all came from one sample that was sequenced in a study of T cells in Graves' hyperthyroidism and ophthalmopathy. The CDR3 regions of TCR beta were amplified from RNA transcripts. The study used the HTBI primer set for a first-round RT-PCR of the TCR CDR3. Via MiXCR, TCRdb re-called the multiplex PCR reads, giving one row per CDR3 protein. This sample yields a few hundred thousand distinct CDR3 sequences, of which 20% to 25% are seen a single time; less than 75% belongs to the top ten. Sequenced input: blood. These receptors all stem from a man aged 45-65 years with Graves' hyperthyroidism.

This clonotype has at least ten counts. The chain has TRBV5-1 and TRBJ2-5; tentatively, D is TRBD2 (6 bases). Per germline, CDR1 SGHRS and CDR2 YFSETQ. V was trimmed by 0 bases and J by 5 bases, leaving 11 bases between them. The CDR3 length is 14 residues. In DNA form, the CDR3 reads TGCGCCAGCAGCTTGGCCGAGGGGAGGGAGACCCAGTACTTC. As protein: CASSLAEGRETQYF.

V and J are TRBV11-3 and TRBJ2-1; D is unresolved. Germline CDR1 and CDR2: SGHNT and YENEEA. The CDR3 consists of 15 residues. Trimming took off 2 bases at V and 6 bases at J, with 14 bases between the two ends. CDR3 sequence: CASSLFVSVSNEQFF. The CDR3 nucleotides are TGTGCCAGCAGCTTATTTGTAAGCGTTAGCAATGAGCAGTTCTTC. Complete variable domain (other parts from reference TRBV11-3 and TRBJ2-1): EAGVVQSPRYKIIEKKQPVAFWCNPISGHNTLYWYLQNLGQGPELLIRYENEEAVDDSQLPKDRFSAERLKGVDSTLKIQPAELGDSAVYLCASSLFVSVSNEQFFGPGTRLTVL.

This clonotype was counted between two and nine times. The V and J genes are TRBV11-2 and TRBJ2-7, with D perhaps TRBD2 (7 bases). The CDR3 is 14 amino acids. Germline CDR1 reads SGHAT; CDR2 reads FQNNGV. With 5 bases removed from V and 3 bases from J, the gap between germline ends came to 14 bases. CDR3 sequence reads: CASSTRRGGYEQYF. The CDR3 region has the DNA TGTGCCAGCAGCACGAGAAGGGGGGGCTACGAGCAGTACTTC.

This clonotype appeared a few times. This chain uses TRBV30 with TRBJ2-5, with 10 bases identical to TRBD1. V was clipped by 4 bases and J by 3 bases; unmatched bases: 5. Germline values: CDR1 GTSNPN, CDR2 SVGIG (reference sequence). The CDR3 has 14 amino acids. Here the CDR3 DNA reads TGTGCCTGGACCGAAGGACAGGGGGAAGAGACCCAGTACTTC. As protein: CAWTEGQGEETQYF. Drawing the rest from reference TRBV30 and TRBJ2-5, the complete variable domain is SQTIHQWPATLVQPVGSPLSLECTVEGTSNPNLYWYRQAAGRGLQLLFYSVGIGQISSEVPQNLSASRPQDRQFILSSKKLLLSDSGFYLCAWTEGQGEETQYFGPGTRLLVL.

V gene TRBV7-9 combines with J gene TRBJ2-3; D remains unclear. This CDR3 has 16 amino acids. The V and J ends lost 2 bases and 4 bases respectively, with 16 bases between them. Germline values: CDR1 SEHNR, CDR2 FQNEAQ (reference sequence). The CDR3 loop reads CASSLSSGRDPDTQYF. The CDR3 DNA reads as TGTGCCAGCAGCTTATCGTCGGGCAGAGACCCAGATACGCAGTATTTT.

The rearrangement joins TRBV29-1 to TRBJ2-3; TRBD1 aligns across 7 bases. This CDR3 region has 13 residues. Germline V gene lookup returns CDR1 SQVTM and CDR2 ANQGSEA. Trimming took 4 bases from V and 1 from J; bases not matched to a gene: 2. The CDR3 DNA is TGCAGCGTTGGACAGGGAGGCACAGATACGCAGTATTTT. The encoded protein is CSVGQGGTDTQYF.

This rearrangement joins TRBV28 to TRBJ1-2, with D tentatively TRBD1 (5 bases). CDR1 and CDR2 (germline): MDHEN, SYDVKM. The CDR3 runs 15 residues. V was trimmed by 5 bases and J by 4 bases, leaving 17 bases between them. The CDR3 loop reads CASSGGTSPIYGYTF. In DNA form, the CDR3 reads TGTGCCAGCAGTGGGGGGACCTCCCCCATCTATGGCTACACCTTC.

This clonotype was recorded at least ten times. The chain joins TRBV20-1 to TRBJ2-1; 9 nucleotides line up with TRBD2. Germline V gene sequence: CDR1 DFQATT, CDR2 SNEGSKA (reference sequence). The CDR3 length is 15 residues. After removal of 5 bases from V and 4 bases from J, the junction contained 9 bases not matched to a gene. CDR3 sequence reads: CSAFRLAEMYNEQFF. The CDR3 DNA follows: TGCAGTGCTTTCCGACTAGCGGAGATGTACAATGAGCAGTTCTTC.

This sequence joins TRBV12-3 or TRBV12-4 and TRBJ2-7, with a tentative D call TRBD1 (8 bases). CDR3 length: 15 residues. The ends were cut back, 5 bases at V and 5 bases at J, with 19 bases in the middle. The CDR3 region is CASSPYWTGRDEQYF. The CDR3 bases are TGTGCCAGCAGTCCCTACTGGACAGGGAGGGACGAGCAGTACTTC.

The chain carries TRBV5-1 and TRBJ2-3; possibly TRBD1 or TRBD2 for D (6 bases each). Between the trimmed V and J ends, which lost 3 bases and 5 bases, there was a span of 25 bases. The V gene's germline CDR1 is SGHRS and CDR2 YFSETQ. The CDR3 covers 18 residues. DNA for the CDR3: TGCGCCAGCAGCTCCCCGCGGGGCGTGGGGGCCTCGGGAGATACGCAGTATTTT. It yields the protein CASSSPRGVGASGDTQYF.

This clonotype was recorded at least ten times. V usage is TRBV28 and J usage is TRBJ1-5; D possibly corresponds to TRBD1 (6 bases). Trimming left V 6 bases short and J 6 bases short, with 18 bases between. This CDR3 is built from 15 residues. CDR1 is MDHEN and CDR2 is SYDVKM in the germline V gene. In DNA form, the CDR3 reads TGTGCCAGCAGCCGCCGACAGGCAGAAGGTCAGCCCCAGCATTTT. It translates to CASSRRQAEGQPQHF.

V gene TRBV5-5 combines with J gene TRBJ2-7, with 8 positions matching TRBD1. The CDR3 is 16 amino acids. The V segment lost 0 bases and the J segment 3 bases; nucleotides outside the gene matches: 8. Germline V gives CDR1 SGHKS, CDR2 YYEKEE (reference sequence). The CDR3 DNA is TGTGCCAGCAGCTTGGAGCCCAGGACAGGGCTCTACGAGCAGTACTTC. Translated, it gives CASSLEPRTGLYEQYF.

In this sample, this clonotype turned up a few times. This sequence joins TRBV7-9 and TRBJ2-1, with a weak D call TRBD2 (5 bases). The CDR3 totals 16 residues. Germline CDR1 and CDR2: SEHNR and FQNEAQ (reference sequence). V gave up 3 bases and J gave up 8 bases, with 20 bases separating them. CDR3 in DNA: TGTGCCAGCAGCTTCCCAGTCGTAGGGAGTCGCGATGAGCAGTTCTTC. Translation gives CASSFPVVGSRDEQFF.

The CDR3 loop is CASSQGRVSSYEQYF. In DNA, the CDR3 is TGCGCCAGCAGCCAAGGCAGGGTCAGCTCCTACGAGCAGTACTTC. The V gene is TRBV4-1, the J gene TRBJ2-7, with a tentative D call TRBD1 (5 bases). V was cut by 1 base and J by 0 bases, with 10 bases left in between. The germline V gene has CDR1 MGHRA and CDR2 YSYEKL. This CDR3 region has 15 residues.

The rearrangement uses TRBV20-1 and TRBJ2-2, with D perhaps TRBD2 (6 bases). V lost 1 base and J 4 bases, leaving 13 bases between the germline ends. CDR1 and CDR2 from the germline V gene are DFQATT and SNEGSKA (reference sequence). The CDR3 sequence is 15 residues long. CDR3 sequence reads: CSARVSEGGTGELFF. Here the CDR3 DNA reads TGCAGTGCTAGAGTTTCGGAGGGCGGCACCGGGGAGCTGTTTTTT.

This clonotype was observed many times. The CDR3 DNA is TGTGCCAGCAGTTTACGCGATTTCACAGATACGCAGTATTTT. Translation gives CASSLRDFTDTQYF. The genes are TRBV12-3 or TRBV12-4 and TRBJ2-3; D uncertain. The CDR3 length is 14 residues. Trimming took off 2 bases at V and 2 bases at J, with 8 bases between the two ends.

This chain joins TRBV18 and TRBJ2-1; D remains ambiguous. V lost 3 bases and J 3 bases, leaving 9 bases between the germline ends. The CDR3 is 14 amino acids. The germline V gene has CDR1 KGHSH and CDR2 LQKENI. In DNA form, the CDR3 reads TGTGCCAGCTCACCTGGGCCAGACTACAATGAGCAGTTCTTC. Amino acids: CASSPGPDYNEQFF.

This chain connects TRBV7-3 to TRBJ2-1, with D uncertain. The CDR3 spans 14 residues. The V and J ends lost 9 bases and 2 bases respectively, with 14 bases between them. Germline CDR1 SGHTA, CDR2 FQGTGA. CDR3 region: CASSIESTYNEQFF. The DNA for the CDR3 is TGTGCCAGTAGTATAGAATCTACCTACAATGAGCAGTTCTTC.

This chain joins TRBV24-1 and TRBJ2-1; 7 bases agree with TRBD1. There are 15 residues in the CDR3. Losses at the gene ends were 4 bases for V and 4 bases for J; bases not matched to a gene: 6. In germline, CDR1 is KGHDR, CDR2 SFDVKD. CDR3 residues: CATSEEGTEYNEQFF. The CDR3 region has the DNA TGTGCCACCAGTGAAGAAGGGACAGAGTACAATGAGCAGTTCTTC.

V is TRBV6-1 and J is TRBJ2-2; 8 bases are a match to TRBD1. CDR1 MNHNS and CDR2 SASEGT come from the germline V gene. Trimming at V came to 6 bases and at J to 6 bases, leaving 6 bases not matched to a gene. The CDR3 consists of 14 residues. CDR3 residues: CASRPDRGPGELFF. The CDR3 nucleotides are TGTGCCAGCAGACCCGACAGGGGTCCCGGGGAGCTGTTTTTT.

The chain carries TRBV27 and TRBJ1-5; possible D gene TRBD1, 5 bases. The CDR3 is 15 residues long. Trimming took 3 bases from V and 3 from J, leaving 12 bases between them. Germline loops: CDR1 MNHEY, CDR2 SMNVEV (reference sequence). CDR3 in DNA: TGTGCCAGCAGTTTCGTCCAGGGCCCCAATCAGCCCCAGCATTTT. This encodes CASSFVQGPNQPQHF.

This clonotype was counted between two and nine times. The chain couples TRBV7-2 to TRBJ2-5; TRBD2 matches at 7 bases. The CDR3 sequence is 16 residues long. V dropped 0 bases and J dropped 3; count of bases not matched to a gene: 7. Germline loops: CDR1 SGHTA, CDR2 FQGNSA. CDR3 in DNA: TGTGCCAGCAGCTTAGCGGCGGGAGCCACTAAAGAGACCCAGTACTTC. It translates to CASSLAAGATKETQYF.

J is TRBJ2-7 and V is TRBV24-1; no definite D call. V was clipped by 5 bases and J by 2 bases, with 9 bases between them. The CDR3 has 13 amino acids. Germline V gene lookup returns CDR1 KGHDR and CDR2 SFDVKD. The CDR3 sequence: CATSGELTYEQYF. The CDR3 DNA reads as TGTGCCACCAGTGGGGAACTAACCTACGAGCAGTACTTC.

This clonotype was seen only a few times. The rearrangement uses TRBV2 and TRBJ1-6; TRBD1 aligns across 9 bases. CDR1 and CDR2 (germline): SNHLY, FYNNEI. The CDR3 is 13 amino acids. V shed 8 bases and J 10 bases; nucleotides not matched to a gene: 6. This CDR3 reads CASRGQGGSPLHF. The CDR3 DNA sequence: TGTGCCAGCCGGGGACAGGGAGGATCACCCCTCCACTTT. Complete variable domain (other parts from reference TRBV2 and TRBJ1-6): EPEVTQTPSHQVTQMGQEVILRCVPISNHLYFYWYRQILGQKVEFLVSFYNNEISEKSEIFDDQFSVERPDGSNFTLKIRSTKLEDSAMYFCASRGQGGSPLHFGNGTRLTVT.

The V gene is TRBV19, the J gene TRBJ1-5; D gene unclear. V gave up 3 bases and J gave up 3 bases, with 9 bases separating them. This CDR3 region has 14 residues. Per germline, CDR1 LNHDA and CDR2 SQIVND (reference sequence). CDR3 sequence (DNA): TGTGCCAGTAGTATTGAAGGGAACAATCAGCCCCAGCATTTT. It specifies CASSIEGNNQPQHF.

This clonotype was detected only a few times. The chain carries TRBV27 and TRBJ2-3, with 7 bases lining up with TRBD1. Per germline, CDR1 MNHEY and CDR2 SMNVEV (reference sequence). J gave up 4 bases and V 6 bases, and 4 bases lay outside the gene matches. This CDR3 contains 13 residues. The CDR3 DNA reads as TGTGCCAGCAGAGACAGGGTCCCAGATACGCAGTATTTT. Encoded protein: CASRDRVPDTQYF.

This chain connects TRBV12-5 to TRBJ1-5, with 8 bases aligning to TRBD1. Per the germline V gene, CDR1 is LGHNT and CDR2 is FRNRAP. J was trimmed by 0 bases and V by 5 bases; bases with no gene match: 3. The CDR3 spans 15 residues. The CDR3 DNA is TGTGCTAGTGGTCAGGACAGGGTTAGCAATCAGCCCCAGCATTTT. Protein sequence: CASGQDRVSNQPQHF. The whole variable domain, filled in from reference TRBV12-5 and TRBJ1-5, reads DARVTQTPRHKVTEMGQEVTMRCQPILGHNTVFWYRQTMMQGLELLAYFRNRAPLDDSGMPKDRFSAEMPDATLATLKIQPSEPRDSAVYFCASGQDRVSNQPQHFGDGTRLSIL.

The CDR3 loop is CASSHGAGTEAFF. CDR3 DNA: TGTGCCAGCAGTCACGGGGCGGGCACTGAAGCTTTCTTT. The chain has TRBV25-1 and TRBJ1-1, with D perhaps TRBD1 (5 bases). This CDR3 has 13 residues. Trimming cost V 5 bases and J 4 bases, with 11 bases left between them. The germline gives CDR1 MGHDK, CDR2 SYGVNS.

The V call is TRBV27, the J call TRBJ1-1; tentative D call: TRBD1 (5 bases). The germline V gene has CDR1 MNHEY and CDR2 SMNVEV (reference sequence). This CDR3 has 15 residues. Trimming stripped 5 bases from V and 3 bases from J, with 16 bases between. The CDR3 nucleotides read TGTGCCAGCAGTAACCTAGGGGTGGGGTACACTGAAGCTTTCTTT. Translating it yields CASSNLGVGYTEAFF.